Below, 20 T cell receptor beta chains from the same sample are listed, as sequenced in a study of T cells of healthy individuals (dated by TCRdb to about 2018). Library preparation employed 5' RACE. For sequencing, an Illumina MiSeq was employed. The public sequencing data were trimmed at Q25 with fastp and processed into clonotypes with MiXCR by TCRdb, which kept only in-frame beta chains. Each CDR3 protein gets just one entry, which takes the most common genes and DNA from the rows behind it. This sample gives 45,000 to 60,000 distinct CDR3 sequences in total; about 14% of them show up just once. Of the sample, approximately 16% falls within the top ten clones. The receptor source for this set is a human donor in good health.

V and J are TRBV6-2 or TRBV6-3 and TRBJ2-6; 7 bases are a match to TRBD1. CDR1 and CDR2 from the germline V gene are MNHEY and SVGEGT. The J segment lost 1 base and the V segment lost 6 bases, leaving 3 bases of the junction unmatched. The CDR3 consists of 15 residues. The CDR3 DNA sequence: TGTGCCAGCAGCCGGACAGGATCTGGGGCCAACGTCCTGACTTTC. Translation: CASSRTGSGANVLTF.

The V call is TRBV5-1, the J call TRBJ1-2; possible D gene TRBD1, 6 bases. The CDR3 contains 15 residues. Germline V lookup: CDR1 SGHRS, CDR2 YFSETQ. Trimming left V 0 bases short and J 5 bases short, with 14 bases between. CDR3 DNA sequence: TGCGCCAGCAGCTTGGGGGCCAGGGGCCGATATGGCTACACCTTC. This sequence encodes CASSLGARGRYGYTF.

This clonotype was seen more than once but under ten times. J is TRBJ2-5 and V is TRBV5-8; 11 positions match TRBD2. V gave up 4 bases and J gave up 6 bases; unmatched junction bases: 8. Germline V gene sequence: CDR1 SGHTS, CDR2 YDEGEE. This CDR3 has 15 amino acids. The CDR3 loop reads CASSPTSGAGQTQYF. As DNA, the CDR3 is TGTGCCAGCAGCCCGACTAGCGGGGCGGGGCAGACCCAGTACTTC.

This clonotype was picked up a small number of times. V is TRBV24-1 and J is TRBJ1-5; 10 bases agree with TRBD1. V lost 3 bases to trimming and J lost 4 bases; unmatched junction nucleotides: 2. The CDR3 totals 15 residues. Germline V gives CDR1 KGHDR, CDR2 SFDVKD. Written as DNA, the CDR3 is TGTGCCACCAGTGATCCGGGACAGGGGAATCAGCCCCAGCATTTT. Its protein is CATSDPGQGNQPQHF.

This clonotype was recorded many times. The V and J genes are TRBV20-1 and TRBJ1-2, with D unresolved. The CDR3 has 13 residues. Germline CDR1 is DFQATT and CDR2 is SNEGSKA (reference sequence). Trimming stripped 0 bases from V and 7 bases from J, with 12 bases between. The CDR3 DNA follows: TGCAGTGCTAGAGAAATATCGGCGGGTGGCTACACCTTC. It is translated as CSAREISAGGYTF.

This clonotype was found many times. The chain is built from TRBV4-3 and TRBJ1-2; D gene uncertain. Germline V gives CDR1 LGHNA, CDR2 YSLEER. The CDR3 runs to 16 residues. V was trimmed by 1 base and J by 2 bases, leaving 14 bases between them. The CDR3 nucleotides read TGCGCCAGCAGCCAAGCATGGACTGGACTGAACTATGGCTACACCTTC. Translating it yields CASSQAWTGLNYGYTF.

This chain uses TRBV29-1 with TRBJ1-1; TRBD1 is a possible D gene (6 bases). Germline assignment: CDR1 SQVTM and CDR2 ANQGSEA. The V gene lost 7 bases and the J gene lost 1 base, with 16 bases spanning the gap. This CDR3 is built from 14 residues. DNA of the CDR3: TGCAGCGGGGGGGCCGACAGTGAGAACACTGAAGCTTTCTTT. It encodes CSGGADSENTEAFF.

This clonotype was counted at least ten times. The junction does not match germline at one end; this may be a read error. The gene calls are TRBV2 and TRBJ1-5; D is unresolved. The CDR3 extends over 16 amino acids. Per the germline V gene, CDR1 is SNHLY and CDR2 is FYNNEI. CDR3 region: CASTQGMGLSNQPQHF. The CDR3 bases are TGTGCTAGCACCCAAGGTATGGGGTTAAGCAATCAGCCCCAGCATTTT.

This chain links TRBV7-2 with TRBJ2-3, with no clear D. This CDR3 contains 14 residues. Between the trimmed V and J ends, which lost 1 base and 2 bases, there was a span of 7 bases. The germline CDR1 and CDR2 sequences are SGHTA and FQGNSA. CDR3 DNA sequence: TGTGCCAGCAGCTTAGAGCAGAACACAGATACGCAGTATTTT. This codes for CASSLEQNTDTQYF.

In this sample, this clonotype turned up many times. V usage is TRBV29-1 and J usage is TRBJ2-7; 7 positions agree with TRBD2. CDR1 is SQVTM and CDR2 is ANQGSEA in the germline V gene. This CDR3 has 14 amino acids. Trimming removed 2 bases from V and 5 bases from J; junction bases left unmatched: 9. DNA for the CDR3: TGCAGCGTTGAAAGGTCAGGGAGGGTAAACGAGCAGTACTTC. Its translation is CSVERSGRVNEQYF.

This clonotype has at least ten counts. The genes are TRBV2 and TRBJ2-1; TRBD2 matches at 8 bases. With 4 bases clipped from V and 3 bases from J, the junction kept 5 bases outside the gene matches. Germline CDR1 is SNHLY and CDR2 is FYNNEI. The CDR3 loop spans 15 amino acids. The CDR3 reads CASSARTSSYNEQFF. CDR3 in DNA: TGTGCCAGCAGTGCCAGGACTAGCAGCTACAATGAGCAGTTCTTC.

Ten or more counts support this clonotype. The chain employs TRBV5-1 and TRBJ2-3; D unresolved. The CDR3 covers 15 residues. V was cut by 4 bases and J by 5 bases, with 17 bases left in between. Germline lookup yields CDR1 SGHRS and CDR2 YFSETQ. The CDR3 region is CASSPTPNIGDTQYF. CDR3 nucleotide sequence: TGCGCCAGCAGCCCCACTCCAAATATCGGAGATACGCAGTATTTT.

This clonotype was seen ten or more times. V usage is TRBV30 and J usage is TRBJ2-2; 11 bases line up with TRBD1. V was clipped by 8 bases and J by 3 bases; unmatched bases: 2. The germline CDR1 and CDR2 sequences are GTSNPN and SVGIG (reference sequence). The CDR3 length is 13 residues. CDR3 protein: CAGDRGDTGELFF. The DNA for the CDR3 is TGTGCCGGGGACAGGGGGGACACCGGGGAGCTGTTTTTT.

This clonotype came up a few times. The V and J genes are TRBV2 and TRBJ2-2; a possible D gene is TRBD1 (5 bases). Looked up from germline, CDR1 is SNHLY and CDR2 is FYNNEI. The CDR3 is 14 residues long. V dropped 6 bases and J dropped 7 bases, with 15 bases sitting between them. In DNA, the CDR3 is TGTGCCAGCAGCCCTATAGGGGATAACGGGGAGCTGTTTTTT. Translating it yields CASSPIGDNGELFF.

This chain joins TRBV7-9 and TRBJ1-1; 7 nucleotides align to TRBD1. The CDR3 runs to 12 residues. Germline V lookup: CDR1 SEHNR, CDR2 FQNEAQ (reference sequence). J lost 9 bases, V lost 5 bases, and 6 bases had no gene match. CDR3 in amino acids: CASSAGQTKAFF. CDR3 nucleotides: TGTGCCAGCAGCGCGGGACAGACTAAAGCTTTCTTT. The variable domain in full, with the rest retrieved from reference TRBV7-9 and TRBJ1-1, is DTGVSQNPRHKITKRGQNVTFRCDPISEHNRLYWYRQTLGQGPEFLTYFQNEAQLEKSRLLSDRFSAERPKGSFSTLEIQRTEQGDSAMYLCASSAGQTKAFFGQGTRLTVV.

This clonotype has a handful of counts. CDR3 coding DNA: TGTGCCAGCAGTCCACACCGGGACCTCAATCAGCCCCAGCATTTT. Residues: CASSPHRDLNQPQHF. The V and J genes are TRBV27 and TRBJ1-5, with D tentatively TRBD1 (5 bases). This CDR3 is built from 15 residues. V lost 5 bases and J lost 3, with 14 bases in between. The germline CDR1 and CDR2 sequences are MNHEY and SMNVEV (reference sequence).

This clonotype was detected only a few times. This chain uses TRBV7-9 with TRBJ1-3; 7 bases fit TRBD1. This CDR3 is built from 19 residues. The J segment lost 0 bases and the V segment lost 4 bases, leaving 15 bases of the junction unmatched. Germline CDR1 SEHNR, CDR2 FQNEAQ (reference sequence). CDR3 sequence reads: CASSSSEPGQTISGNTIYF. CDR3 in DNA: TGTGCCAGCAGCTCATCAGAGCCGGGACAGACTATCTCTGGAAACACCATATATTTT.

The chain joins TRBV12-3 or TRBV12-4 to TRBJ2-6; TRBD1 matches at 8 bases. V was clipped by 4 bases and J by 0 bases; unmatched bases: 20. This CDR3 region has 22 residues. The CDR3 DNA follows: TGTGCCAGCAGTTGGGGCGTTATGTTTGAGGACAGGGCTTTCTCTGGGGCCAACGTCCTGACTTTC. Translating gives CASSWGVMFEDRAFSGANVLTF.

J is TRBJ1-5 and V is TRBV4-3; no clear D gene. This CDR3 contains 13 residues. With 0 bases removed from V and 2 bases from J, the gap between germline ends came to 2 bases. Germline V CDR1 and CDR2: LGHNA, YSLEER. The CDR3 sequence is CASSQDGNQPQHF. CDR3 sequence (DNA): TGCGCCAGCAGCCAAGATGGCAATCAGCCCCAGCATTTT.

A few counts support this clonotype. The DNA of the CDR3 is TGTGCCAGCAGCTCAGACAGGGGCCATAGCAATCAGCCCCAGCATTTT. Amino acid sequence: CASSSDRGHSNQPQHF. V is TRBV7-8 and J is TRBJ1-5, with 8 bases fitting TRBD1. The CDR3 is 16 residues long. Germline V CDR1 and CDR2: SGHVS, FQNEAQ. V dropped 4 bases and J dropped 0; count of bases not matched to a gene: 5.